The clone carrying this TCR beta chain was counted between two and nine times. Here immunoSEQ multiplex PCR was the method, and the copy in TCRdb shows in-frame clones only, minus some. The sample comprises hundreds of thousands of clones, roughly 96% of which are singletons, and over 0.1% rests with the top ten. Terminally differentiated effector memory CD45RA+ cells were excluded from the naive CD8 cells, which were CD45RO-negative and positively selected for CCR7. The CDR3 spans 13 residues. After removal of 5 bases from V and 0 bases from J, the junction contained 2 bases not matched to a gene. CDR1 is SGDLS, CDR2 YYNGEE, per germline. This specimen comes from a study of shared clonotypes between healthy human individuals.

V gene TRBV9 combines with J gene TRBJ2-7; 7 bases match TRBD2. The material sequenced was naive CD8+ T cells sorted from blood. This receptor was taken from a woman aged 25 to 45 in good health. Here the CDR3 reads CASSASGSYEQYF. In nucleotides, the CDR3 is TGTGCCAGCAGTGCTAGCGGCTCCTACGAGCAGTACTTC.